The 3 T cell receptor beta chains presented below share a single source sample, sequenced in a study of regulatory T cells in long-lasting Graves disease (dated by TCRdb to the early 2020s). Receptors were amplified or captured by multiplex PCR. Sequencing was performed on an Illumina HiSeq 4000. CDR3 regions were amplified by Arm-PCR with iRepertoire HTBI primers to construct TCR beta libraries. TCRdb reprocessing: public reads trimmed at Q25 with fastp, clones called with MiXCR, in-frame beta chains kept. Rows matching on CDR3 protein sequence are summarized as one entry with the most common DNA and genes. A total of about 660,000 distinct CDR3 sequences appear in this sample, around 32% of them only once. Around 40% of the sample comes from the top ten. Reading the label with the study, this specimen's time point is: persistent/refractory GD, antithyroid drugs over 5 years with positive TRAb. RNA was extracted from PBMCs in TRIzol for both TCR sequencing and RNA sequencing.

The sequences come from peripheral blood mononuclear cells (PBMCs), collected when the disease was refractory, from a patient treated with antithyroid drugs. These TCRs come from a female donor with Graves disease.

This clonotype has just a few counts. The chain couples TRBV20-1 to TRBJ1-1, with TRBD1 identical over 7 bases. J lost 5 bases, V lost 5 bases, and 11 bases had no gene match. CDR1 is DFQATT and CDR2 is SNEGSKA in the germline V gene (reference sequence). The CDR3 extends over 14 amino acids. CDR3 in DNA: TGCAGTGCTCCTGCAGGGGGGGTTCGGACTGAAGCTTTCTTT. Protein: CSAPAGGVRTEAFF.

The table lists this clonotype with a few counts. V and J are TRBV27 and TRBJ2-7; 9 bases map to TRBD1. Germline V gives CDR1 MNHEY, CDR2 SMNVEV (reference sequence). V lost 5 bases, J lost 2 bases, and 7 bases stayed unmatched. The CDR3 sequence is 15 residues long. The CDR3 sequence: CASSPGTGTPYEQYF. The CDR3 region has the DNA TGTGCCAGCAGTCCCGGGACAGGGACCCCCTACGAGCAGTACTTC.

This clonotype was recorded a few times. This rearrangement joins TRBV6-1 to TRBJ1-2; D remains unclear. This CDR3 spans 12 amino acids. Germline CDR1 MNHNS, CDR2 SASEGT. V dropped 5 bases and J dropped 8 bases, with 12 bases sitting between them. The CDR3 protein is CASSPTQKGYTF. The CDR3 DNA follows: TGTGCCAGCAGTCCGACACAAAAAGGCTACACCTTC.